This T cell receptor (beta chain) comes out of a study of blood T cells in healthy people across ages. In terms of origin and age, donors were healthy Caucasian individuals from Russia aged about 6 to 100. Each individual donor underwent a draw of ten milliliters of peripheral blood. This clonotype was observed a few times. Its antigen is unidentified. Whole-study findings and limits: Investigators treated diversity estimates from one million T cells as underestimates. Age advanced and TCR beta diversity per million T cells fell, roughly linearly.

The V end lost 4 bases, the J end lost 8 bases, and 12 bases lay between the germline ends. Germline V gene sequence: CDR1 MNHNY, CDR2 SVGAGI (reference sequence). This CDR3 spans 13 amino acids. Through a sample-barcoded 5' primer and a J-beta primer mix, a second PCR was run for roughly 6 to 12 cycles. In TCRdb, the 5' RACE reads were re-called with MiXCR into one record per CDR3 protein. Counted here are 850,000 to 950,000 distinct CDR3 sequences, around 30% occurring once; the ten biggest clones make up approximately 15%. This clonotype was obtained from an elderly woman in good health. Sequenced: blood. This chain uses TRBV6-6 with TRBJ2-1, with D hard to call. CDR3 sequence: CASSFPASDEQFF. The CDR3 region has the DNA TGTGCCAGCAGTTTTCCCGCCTCTGATGAGCAGTTCTTC.